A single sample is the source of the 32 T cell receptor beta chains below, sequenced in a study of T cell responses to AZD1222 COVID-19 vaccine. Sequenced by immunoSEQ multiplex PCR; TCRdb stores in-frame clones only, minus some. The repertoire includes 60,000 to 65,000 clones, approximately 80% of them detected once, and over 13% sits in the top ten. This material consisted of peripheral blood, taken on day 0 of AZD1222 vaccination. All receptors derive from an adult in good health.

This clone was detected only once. The CDR3 DNA follows: TGTGCCAGCAGCAAAGTGGCCTGGGCTCCTTCCTACGAGCAGTACTTC. Residues: CASSKVAWAPSYEQYF. The chain combines TRBV21-1 with TRBJ2-7; TRBD1, as called in the table, went unchecked against the DNA. TRBV21-1 is assigned pseudogene status. This CDR3 is 16 amino acids long.

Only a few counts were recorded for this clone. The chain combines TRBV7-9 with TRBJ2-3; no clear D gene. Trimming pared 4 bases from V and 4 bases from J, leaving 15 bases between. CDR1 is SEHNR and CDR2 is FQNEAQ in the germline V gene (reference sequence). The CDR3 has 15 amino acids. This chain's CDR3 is CASSSGDPVADTQYF. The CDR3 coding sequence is TGTGCCAGCAGCTCAGGCGACCCCGTGGCAGATACGCAGTATTTT.

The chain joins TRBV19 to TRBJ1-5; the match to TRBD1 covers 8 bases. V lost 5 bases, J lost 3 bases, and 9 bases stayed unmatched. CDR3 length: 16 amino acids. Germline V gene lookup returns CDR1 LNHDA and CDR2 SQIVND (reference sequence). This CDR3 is CASSPYGTGVNQPQHF. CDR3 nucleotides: TGTGCCAGTAGTCCCTACGGGACAGGCGTCAATCAGCCCCAGCATTTT.

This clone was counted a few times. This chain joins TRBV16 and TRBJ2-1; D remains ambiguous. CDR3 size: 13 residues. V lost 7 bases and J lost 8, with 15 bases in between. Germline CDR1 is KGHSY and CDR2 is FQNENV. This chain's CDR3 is CASTPDPGDEQFF. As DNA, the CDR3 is TGTGCCAGCACCCCGGACCCTGGGGATGAGCAGTTCTTC. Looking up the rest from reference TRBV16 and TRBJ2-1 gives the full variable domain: GEEVAQTPKHLVRGEGQKAKLYCAPIKGHSYVFWYQQVLKNEFKFLISFQNENVFDETGMPKERFSAKCLPNSPCSLEIQATKLEDSAVYFCASTPDPGDEQFFGPGTRLTVL.

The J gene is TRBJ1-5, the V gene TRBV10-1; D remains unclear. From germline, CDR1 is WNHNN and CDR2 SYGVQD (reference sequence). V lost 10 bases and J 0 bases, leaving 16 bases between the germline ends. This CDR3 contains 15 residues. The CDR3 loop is CANQPPRDSNQPQHF. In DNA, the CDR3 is TGCGCCAACCAACCCCCGAGAGATAGCAATCAGCCCCAGCATTTT.

The CDR3 bases are TGTGCCAGCAGTTTTCTGGACCATAACTATGGCTACACCTTC. It translates to CASSFLDHNYGYTF. V usage is TRBV28 and J usage is TRBJ1-2; no reliable D call. From germline, CDR1 is MDHEN and CDR2 SYDVKM. The CDR3 extends over 14 amino acids. The germline V and J ends were trimmed by 3 bases and 1 base, with 9 bases remaining between them.

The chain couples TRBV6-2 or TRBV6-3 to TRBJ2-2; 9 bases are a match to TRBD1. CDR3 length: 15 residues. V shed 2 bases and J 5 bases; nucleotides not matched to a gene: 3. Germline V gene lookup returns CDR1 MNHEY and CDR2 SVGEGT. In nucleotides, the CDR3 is TGTGCCAGCAGTTACCGGGACAGGGAGACCGGGGAGCTGTTTTTT. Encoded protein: CASSYRDRETGELFF.

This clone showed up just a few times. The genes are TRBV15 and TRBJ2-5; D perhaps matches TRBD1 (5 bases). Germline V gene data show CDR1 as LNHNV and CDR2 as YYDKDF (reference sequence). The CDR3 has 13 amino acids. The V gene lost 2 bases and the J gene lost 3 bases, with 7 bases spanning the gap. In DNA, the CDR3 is TGTGCCACCAGCAGAACGACAGAAGAGACCCAGTACTTC. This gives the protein CATSRTTEETQYF.

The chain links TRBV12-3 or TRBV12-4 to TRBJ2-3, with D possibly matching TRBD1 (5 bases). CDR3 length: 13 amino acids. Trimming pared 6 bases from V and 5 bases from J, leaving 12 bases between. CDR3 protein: CASRWTPGDTQYF. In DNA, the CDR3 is TGTGCCAGCAGATGGACACCCGGAGATACGCAGTATTTT.

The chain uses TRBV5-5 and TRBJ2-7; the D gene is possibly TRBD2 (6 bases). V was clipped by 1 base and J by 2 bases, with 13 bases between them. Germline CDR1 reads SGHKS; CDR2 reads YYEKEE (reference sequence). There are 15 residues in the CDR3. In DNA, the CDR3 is TGTGCCAGCAGCTTGAGGCGGGGTTCTCCCTACGAGCAGTACTTC. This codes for CASSLRRGSPYEQYF. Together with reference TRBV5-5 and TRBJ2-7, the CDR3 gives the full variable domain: DAGVTQSPTHLIKTRGQQVTLRCSPISGHKSVSWYQQVLGQGPQFIFQYYEKEERGRGNFPDRFSARQFPNYSSELNVNALLLGDSALYLCASSLRRGSPYEQYFGPGTRLTVT.

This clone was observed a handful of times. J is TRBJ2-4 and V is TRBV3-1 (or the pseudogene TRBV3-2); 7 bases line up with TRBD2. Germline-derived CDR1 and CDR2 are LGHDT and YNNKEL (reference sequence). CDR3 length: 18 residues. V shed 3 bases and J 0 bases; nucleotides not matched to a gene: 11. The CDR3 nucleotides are TGTGCCAGCAGCCATCGATGGGAAGCGGGGAAAGCCAAAAACATTCAGTACTTC. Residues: CASSHRWEAGKAKNIQYF.

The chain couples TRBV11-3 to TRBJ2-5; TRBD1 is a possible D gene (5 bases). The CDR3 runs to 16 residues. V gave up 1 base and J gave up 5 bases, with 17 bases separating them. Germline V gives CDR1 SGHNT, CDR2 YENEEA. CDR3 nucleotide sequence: TGTGCCAGCAGCTTAGGGGGCCAGGGTTGGAAGGAGACCCAGTACTTC. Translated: CASSLGGQGWKETQYF.

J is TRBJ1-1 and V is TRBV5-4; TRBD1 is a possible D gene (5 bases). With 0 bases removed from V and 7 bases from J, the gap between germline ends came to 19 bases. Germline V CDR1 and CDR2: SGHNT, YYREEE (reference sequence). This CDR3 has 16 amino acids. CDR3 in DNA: TGTGCCAGCAGCTTGGTCGGGACCGGCATGGACGGTGAAGCTTTCTTT. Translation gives CASSLVGTGMDGEAFF.

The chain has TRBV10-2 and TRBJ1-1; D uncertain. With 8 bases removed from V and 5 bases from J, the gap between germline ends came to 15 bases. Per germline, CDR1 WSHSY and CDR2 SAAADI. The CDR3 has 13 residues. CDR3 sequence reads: CASDPGVRTEAFF. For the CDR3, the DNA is TGCGCCAGCGATCCCGGGGTACGGACTGAAGCTTTCTTT.

This CDR3 reads CATAGDPYEQYF. The CDR3 DNA is TGTGCCACAGCGGGGGACCCCTACGAGCAGTACTTC. The rearrangement joins TRBV27 to TRBJ2-7; TRBD2 matches 8 bases. The CDR3 totals 12 residues. V shed 10 bases, J shed 2 bases, and the junction held 4 bases outside the gene matches. CDR1 MNHEY and CDR2 SMNVEV come from the germline V gene (reference sequence).

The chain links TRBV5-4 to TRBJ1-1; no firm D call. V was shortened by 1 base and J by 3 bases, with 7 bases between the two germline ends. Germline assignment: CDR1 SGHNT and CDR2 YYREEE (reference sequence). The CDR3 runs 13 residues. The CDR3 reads CASSLTEDTEAFF. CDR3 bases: TGTGCCAGCAGCTTGACAGAGGACACTGAAGCTTTCTTT.

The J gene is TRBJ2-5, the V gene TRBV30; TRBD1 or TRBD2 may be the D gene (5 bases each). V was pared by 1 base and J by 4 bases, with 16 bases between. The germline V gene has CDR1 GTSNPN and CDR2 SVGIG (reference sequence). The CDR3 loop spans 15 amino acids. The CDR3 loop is CAWSAAGTKGETQYF. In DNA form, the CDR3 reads TGTGCCTGGAGTGCCGCCGGGACCAAGGGAGAGACCCAGTACTTC.

DNA of the CDR3: TGTGCCACCAGTGATAAAAACGCGGACAGTAACTATGGCTACACCTTC. Translation: CATSDKNADSNYGYTF. V is TRBV24-1 and J is TRBJ1-2; D possibly corresponds to TRBD1 (6 bases). The CDR3 is made up of 16 amino acids. Trimming cost V 3 bases and J 1 base, with 14 bases left between them. Germline CDR1 and CDR2: KGHDR and SFDVKD.

CDR3 bases: TGTGCCAGCAGCGTCCGGGCCTCCGTGGGCACTGAAGCTTTCTTT. It is translated as CASSVRASVGTEAFF. The chain links TRBV9 to TRBJ1-1; no definite D call. The germline V gene encodes CDR1 SGDLS and CDR2 YYNGEE. Trimming shortened V by 2 bases and J by 4 bases, and 15 bases separated the two germline ends. The CDR3 length is 15 residues.

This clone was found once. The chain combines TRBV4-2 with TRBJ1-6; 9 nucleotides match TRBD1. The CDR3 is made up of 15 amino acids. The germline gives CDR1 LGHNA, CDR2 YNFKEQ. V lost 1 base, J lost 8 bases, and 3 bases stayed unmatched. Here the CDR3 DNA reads TGTGCCAGCAGCCAAGCGGGACAGGGCGATTCACCCCTCCACTTT. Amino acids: CASSQAGQGDSPLHF.

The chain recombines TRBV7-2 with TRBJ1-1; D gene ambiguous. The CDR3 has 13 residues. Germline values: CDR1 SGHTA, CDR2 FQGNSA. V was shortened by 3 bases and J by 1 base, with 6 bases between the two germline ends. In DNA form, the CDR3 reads TGTGCCAGCAGCTTTTGGACGAACACTGAAGCTTTCTTT. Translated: CASSFWTNTEAFF.

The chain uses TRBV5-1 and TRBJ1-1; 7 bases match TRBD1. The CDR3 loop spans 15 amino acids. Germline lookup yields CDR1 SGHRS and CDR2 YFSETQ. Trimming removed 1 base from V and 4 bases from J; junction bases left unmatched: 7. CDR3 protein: CASSLTSTGRTEAFF. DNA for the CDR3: TGCGCCAGCAGCTTGACGTCGACAGGGCGCACTGAAGCTTTCTTT.

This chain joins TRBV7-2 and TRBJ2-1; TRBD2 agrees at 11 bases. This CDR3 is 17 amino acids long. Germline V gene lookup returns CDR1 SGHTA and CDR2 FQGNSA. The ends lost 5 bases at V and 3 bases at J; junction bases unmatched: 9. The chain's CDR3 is CASSPHGGTSGYNEQFF. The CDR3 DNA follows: TGTGCCAGCAGCCCGCATGGCGGGACTAGCGGCTACAATGAGCAGTTCTTC.

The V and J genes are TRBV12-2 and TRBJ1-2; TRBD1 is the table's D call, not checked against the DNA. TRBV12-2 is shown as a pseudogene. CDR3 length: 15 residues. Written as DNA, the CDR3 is TGTGCAAGTCGCTTCCCCGACAGGGACCCCCGTGGCTACACCTTC. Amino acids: CASRFPDRDPRGYTF.

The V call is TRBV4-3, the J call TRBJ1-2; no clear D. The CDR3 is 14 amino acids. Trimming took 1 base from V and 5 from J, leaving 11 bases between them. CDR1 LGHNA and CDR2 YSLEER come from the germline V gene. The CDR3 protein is CASSQGADPYGYTF. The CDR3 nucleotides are TGCGCCAGCAGCCAAGGGGCGGACCCTTATGGCTACACCTTC.

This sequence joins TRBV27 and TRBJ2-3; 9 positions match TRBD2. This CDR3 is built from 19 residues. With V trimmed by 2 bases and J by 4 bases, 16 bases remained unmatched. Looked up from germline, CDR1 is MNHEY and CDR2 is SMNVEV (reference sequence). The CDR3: CASSLRGAGGELAADTQYF. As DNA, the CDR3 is TGTGCCAGCAGTTTAAGGGGAGCGGGGGGTGAGCTAGCGGCAGATACGCAGTATTTT.

The CDR3 protein is CASSVGWRDEQYF. The CDR3 nucleotides are TGTGCCAGCTCCGTAGGGTGGCGCGACGAGCAGTACTTC. V and J are TRBV18 and TRBJ2-7; no clear D gene. The V gene lost 6 bases and the J gene lost 5 bases, with 14 bases spanning the gap. Germline CDR1 and CDR2: KGHSH and LQKENI. The CDR3 extends over 13 amino acids.

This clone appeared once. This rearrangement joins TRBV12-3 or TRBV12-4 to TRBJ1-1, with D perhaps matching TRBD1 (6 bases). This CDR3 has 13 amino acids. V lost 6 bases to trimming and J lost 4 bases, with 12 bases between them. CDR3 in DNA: TGTGCCAGCAGCCCGACAGGACCCACTGAAGCTTTCTTT. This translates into CASSPTGPTEAFF.

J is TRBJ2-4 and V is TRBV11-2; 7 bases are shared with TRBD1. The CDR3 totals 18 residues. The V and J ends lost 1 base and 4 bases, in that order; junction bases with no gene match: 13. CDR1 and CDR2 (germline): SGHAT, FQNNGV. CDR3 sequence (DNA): TGTGCCAGCAGCTTAGTGGGCCCCTCGACAGGGAAGAAAAACATTCAGTACTTC. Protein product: CASSLVGPSTGKKNIQYF.

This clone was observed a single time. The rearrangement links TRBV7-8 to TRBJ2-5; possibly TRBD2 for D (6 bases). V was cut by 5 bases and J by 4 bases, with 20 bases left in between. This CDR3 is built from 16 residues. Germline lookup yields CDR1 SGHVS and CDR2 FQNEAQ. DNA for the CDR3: TGTGCCAGCAGCCCACCAACTTCGGTGGGAGGAGAGACCCAGTACTTC. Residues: CASSPPTSVGGETQYF.

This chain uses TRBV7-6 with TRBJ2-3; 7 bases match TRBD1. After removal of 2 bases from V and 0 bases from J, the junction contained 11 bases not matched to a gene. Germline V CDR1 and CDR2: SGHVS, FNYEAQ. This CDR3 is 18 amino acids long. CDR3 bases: TGTGCCAGCAGCTTACTCACCCTTGGGACAGCTAGCACAGATACGCAGTATTTT. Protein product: CASSLLTLGTASTDTQYF.

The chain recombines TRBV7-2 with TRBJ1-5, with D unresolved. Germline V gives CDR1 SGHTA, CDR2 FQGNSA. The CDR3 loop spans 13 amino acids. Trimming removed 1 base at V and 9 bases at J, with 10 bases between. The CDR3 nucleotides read TGTGCCAGCAGCTTAGGCAAAGCAAGGCCCCAGCATTTT. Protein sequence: CASSLGKARPQHF.